What follows are 27 T cell receptor beta chains derived from one specimen sequenced in a study of radiotherapy plus CTLA-4 blockade in lung cancer. Some clones are missing from TCRdb's copy, which holds only in-frame ones; the method was immunoSEQ multiplex PCR. The sample holds about 88,000 clones, roughly 78% seen once. Sequenced here: peripheral blood, sampled from a patient treated with radiotherapy plus ipilimumab. The source of these receptors is a human donor with non-small cell lung cancer that progressed on radiotherapy plus ipilimumab.

V is TRBV4-3 and J is TRBJ1-3; no clear D gene. The CDR3 totals 16 residues. Trimming stripped 1 base from V and 0 bases from J, with 10 bases between. CDR1 and CDR2 (germline): LGHNA, YSLEER. The CDR3 region is CASSQGTPSSGNTIYF. CDR3 DNA: TGCGCCAGCAGCCAAGGTACGCCGAGCTCTGGAAACACCATATATTTT.

V gene TRBV6-1 combines with J gene TRBJ2-1; TRBD2 aligns across 7 bases. This CDR3 comprises 15 residues. CDR1 and CDR2 from the germline V gene are MNHNS and SASEGT. With V trimmed by 5 bases and J by 5 bases, 9 bases remained unmatched. The chain's CDR3 is CASSQPGGNHNEQFF. The CDR3 DNA reads TGTGCCAGCAGTCAGCCCGGGGGGAATCACAATGAGCAGTTCTTC.

This clone was seen more than once but under ten times. The chain carries TRBV4-3 and TRBJ1-5; no reliable D call. This CDR3 has 15 amino acids. Germline V gene data show CDR1 as LGHNA and CDR2 as YSLEER. V was pared by 2 bases and J by 7 bases, with 15 bases between. DNA for the CDR3: TGCGCCAGCAGCCAACAGTTTTCCTCGGCCCAGCCCCAGCATTTT. Translating gives CASSQQFSSAQPQHF.

This clone is classed as medium-sized. This chain connects TRBV4-1 to TRBJ2-7; D is possibly TRBD1 or TRBD2 (5 bases each). The germline gives CDR1 MGHRA, CDR2 YSYEKL. With 1 base removed from V and 5 bases from J, the gap between germline ends came to 18 bases. The CDR3 is made up of 16 amino acids. The CDR3, as DNA: TGCGCCAGCAGCCAAGCCCCGGGACGGCTTCGGGACGAGCAGTACTTC. Residues: CASSQAPGRLRDEQYF.

The chain combines TRBV7-9 with TRBJ1-2; D possibly corresponds to TRBD1 (5 bases). The CDR3 runs to 13 residues. Germline-derived CDR1 and CDR2 are SEHNR and FQNEAQ (reference sequence). The V and J ends lost 6 bases and 3 bases respectively, with 11 bases between them. The CDR3 protein is CASRPGTDYGYTF. The CDR3 bases are TGTGCCAGCAGACCCGGGACGGACTATGGCTACACCTTC.

The CDR3 loop is CADPGQTTNYGYTF. For the CDR3, the DNA is TGTGCCGACCCGGGACAGACAACTAACTATGGCTACACCTTC. The chain recombines TRBV5-8 with TRBJ1-2; 7 nucleotides line up with TRBD1. Germline V gene data show CDR1 as SGHTS and CDR2 as YDEGEE. V shed 10 bases and J 0 bases; nucleotides not matched to a gene: 9. This CDR3 region has 14 residues.

This clone was found many times. V usage is TRBV2 and J usage is TRBJ2-7, with 7 bases lining up with TRBD1. CDR1 is SNHLY and CDR2 is FYNNEI in the germline V gene. V lost 7 bases, J lost 0 bases, and 6 bases stayed unmatched. The CDR3 extends over 14 amino acids. The CDR3 reads CASTRGTNSYEQYF. The CDR3 DNA reads as TGTGCCAGCACCAGGGGGACCAACTCCTACGAGCAGTACTTC.

This clone was seen a handful of times. V is TRBV11-2 and J is TRBJ1-1; 9 bases match TRBD1. Germline V gene sequence: CDR1 SGHAT, CDR2 FQNNGV. This CDR3 is built from 14 residues. Unmatched junction bases numbered 7, after V lost 3 bases and J lost 8 bases. CDR3: CASSLGDRAGEAFF. The CDR3 DNA reads as TGTGCCAGCAGCTTGGGGGACAGGGCGGGGGAAGCTTTCTTT. Supplemented by reference TRBV11-2 and TRBJ1-1, the full variable domain reads EAGVAQSPRYKIIEKRQSVAFWCNPISGHATLYWYQQILGQGPKLLIQFQNNGVVDDSQLPKDRFSAERLKGVDSTLKIQPAKLEDSAVYLCASSLGDRAGEAFFGQGTRLTVV.

This chain joins TRBV6-6 and TRBJ2-7; 8 bases line up with TRBD2. V was clipped by 0 bases and J by 0 bases; unmatched bases: 1. The V gene's germline CDR1 is MNHNY and CDR2 SVGAGI (reference sequence). This CDR3 spans 15 amino acids. DNA for the CDR3: TGTGCCAGCAGTTACTCGCTAGCGGGCTCCTACGAGCAGTACTTC. Translating gives CASSYSLAGSYEQYF.

This clone was seen a few times. This chain joins TRBV6-5 and TRBJ1-5; D perhaps matches TRBD1 (5 bases). Trimming shortened V by 6 bases and J by 4 bases, and 10 bases separated the two germline ends. This CDR3 is built from 13 residues. Germline loops: CDR1 MNHEY, CDR2 SVGAGI. CDR3 protein: CASRRGGNQPQHF. In DNA, the CDR3 is TGTGCCAGCAGACGGGGGGGGAATCAGCCCCAGCATTTT.

This clone occurred once. The chain recombines TRBV28 with TRBJ1-5; the D is unclear. The CDR3 has 13 amino acids. Between the trimmed V and J ends, which lost 6 bases and 10 bases, there was a span of 16 bases. The V gene's germline CDR1 is MDHEN and CDR2 SYDVKM. CDR3 in amino acids: CASRSPDFHPQHF. The CDR3 bases are TGTGCCAGCAGATCGCCGGACTTTCACCCCCAGCATTTT.

This rearrangement joins TRBV11-1 to TRBJ2-1; 9 nucleotides line up with TRBD1. The CDR3 covers 19 residues. Germline V gene lookup returns CDR1 SGHAT and CDR2 FQDESV (reference sequence). V shed 1 base, J shed 7 bases, and the junction held 17 bases outside the gene matches. DNA of the CDR3: TGTGCCAGCAGCTTAGGGTATCGACAGGGGGATGTTTCGGGGAATGAGCAGTTCTTC. Protein product: CASSLGYRQGDVSGNEQFF.

The chain carries TRBV28 and TRBJ2-2, with D tentatively TRBD2 (5 bases). Trimming removed 2 bases from V and 5 bases from J, with 18 bases in between. Germline CDR1 and CDR2: MDHEN and SYDVKM. This CDR3 contains 17 residues. The CDR3 reads CASSLGVEGGWTGELFF. DNA for the CDR3: TGTGCCAGCAGTTTAGGCGTCGAAGGAGGTTGGACCGGGGAGCTGTTTTTT.

The rearrangement links TRBV28 to TRBJ2-7, with 7 positions matching TRBD1. Trimming took 4 bases from V and 3 from J; bases not matched to a gene: 9. This CDR3 region has 15 residues. Germline V gives CDR1 MDHEN, CDR2 SYDVKM. The CDR3 is CASSSPGTVYYEQYF. In DNA form, the CDR3 reads TGTGCCAGCAGTTCTCCCGGGACAGTTTACTACGAGCAGTACTTC.

This chain joins TRBV5-1 and TRBJ2-5; perhaps TRBD1 as D (6 bases). The germline V and J ends were trimmed by 4 bases and 2 bases, with 15 bases remaining between them. This CDR3 is built from 15 residues. Germline lookup yields CDR1 SGHRS and CDR2 YFSETQ. This chain's CDR3 is CASSEATGSQETQYF. Here the CDR3 DNA reads TGCGCCAGCAGCGAGGCAACAGGGAGTCAAGAGACCCAGTACTTC.

With respect to this clone: Other nucleotide sequences from this sample produce the same CDR3. The chain uses TRBV18 and TRBJ2-7; 9 nucleotides align to TRBD1. This CDR3 is 14 amino acids long. Per the germline V gene, CDR1 is KGHSH and CDR2 is LQKENI. V was clipped by 6 bases and J by 4 bases; unmatched bases: 7. This CDR3 reads CASSPGTGNYEQYF. CDR3 nucleotide sequence: TGTGCCAGCTCCCCCGGGACAGGGAATTACGAGCAGTACTTC.

This clone was found a few times. CDR3 in DNA: TGTGCCAGCAGTCTCAGACTAGCGGGGGGAACCGGGGAGCTGTTTTTT. Its translation is CASSLRLAGGTGELFF. The V and J genes are TRBV28 and TRBJ2-2, with 13 nucleotides matching TRBD2. The CDR3 has 16 residues. The trim removed 5 bases at V and 5 bases at J, leaving 5 bases unmatched. The germline V gene encodes CDR1 MDHEN and CDR2 SYDVKM.

The chain employs TRBV5-1 and TRBJ2-5; D might be TRBD2 (6 bases). This CDR3 is built from 14 residues. The germline V gene has CDR1 SGHRS and CDR2 YFSETQ. The V end was cut by 1 base, the J end by 5 bases, with 12 bases between. The CDR3 loop reads CASSLRLGRETQYF. For the CDR3, the DNA is TGCGCCAGCAGCTTGCGACTAGGGCGGGAGACCCAGTACTTC.

The chain carries TRBV30 and TRBJ2-3; no firm D call. The CDR3 spans 13 residues. V was pared by 4 bases and J by 6 bases, with 14 bases between. The germline gives CDR1 GTSNPN, CDR2 SVGIG (reference sequence). In nucleotides, the CDR3 is TGTGCCTGGAACCGGCACCCGGCGGATACGCAGTATTTT. Its translation: CAWNRHPADTQYF. Combining the CDR3 with reference TRBV30 and TRBJ2-3 gives the whole variable domain SQTIHQWPATLVQPVGSPLSLECTVEGTSNPNLYWYRQAAGRGLQLLFYSVGIGQISSEVPQNLSASRPQDRQFILSSKKLLLSDSGFYLCAWNRHPADTQYFGPGTRLTVL.

This chain uses TRBV28 with TRBJ2-7; D possibly uses TRBD1 or TRBD2 (5 bases each). Looked up from germline, CDR1 is MDHEN and CDR2 is SYDVKM. CDR3 length equals 13 residues. V was shortened by 10 bases and J by 0 bases, with 13 bases between the two germline ends. CDR3: CATEGFSSYEQYF. CDR3 nucleotides: TGTGCCACCGAGGGGTTCAGCTCCTACGAGCAGTACTTC.

The CDR3 DNA reads TGTGCCAGCAGCGTAGCGGCAGGGGGCTTGTACGAGCAGTACTTC. It translates to CASSVAAGGLYEQYF. The rearrangement links TRBV9 to TRBJ2-7; 8 bases are shared with TRBD1. The CDR3 covers 15 residues. V trimming: 0 bases; J trimming: 4 bases; junction bases outside the gene matches: 6. CDR1 is SGDLS, CDR2 YYNGEE, per germline.

In DNA form, the CDR3 reads TGTGCCAGCAGCCAGGCGGATTATAGCTCCTACAATGAGCAGTTCTTC. Protein sequence: CASSQADYSSYNEQFF. This chain uses TRBV5-6 with TRBJ2-1; no definite D call. The germline V gene encodes CDR1 SGHDT and CDR2 YYEEEE. Trimming removed 4 bases from V and 0 bases from J, with 14 bases in between. The CDR3 contains 16 residues.

The chain has TRBV6-1 and TRBJ1-1, with D unresolved. The CDR3 consists of 13 residues. V was cut by 6 bases and J by 4 bases, with 12 bases left in between. CDR1 and CDR2 (germline): MNHNS, SASEGT. Here the CDR3 reads CASSPFEGTEAFF. The DNA for the CDR3 is TGTGCCAGCAGCCCTTTCGAGGGCACTGAAGCTTTCTTT.

The chain couples TRBV5-1 to TRBJ1-1; TRBD1 agrees at 9 bases. Germline lookup yields CDR1 SGHRS and CDR2 YFSETQ. The ends lost 4 bases at V and 5 bases at J; junction bases unmatched: 9. The CDR3 contains 15 residues. The chain's CDR3 is CASSVTQGALTEAFF. The CDR3 DNA sequence: TGCGCCAGCAGCGTCACACAGGGGGCGTTGACTGAAGCTTTCTTT. The whole variable domain, filled in from reference TRBV5-1 and TRBJ1-1, reads KAGVTQTPRYLIKTRGQQVTLSCSPISGHRSVSWYQQTPGQGLQFLFEYFSETQRNKGNFPGRFSGRQFSNSRSEMNVSTLELGDSALYLCASSVTQGALTEAFFGQGTRLTVV.

The chain joins TRBV5-8 to TRBJ1-6, with TRBD1 matching 7 bases. The CDR3 totals 14 residues. With 2 bases clipped from V and 7 bases from J, the junction kept 3 bases outside the gene matches. The V gene's germline CDR1 is SGHTS and CDR2 YDEGEE. The CDR3 region is CASSFGTVNSPLHF. The CDR3, as DNA: TGTGCCAGCAGCTTCGGGACAGTCAATTCACCCCTCCACTTT.

In this sample, this clone turned up a few times. The genes are TRBV5-4 and TRBJ2-7; no clear D gene. Trimming left V 0 bases short and J 3 bases short, with 7 bases between. Germline lookup yields CDR1 SGHNT and CDR2 YYREEE (reference sequence). The CDR3 is 13 amino acids. Here the CDR3 reads CASSLDSLYEQYF. The CDR3 DNA is TGTGCCAGCAGCTTGGACTCCCTCTACGAGCAGTACTTC. The full variable domain, its missing parts supplied by reference TRBV5-4 and TRBJ2-7, is ETGVTQSPTHLIKTRGQQVTLRCSSQSGHNTVSWYQQALGQGPQFIFQYYREEENGRGNFPPRFSGLQFPNYSSELNVNALELDDSALYLCASSLDSLYEQYFGPGTRLTVT.

This clone was seen a few times. The gene calls are TRBV5-4 and TRBJ2-1, with D hard to call. The V gene lost 2 bases and the J gene lost 9 bases, with 6 bases spanning the gap. The CDR3 covers 11 residues. CDR1 is SGHNT, CDR2 YYREEE, per germline (reference sequence). The CDR3 here is CASSLGPEQFF. CDR3 DNA sequence: TGTGCCAGCAGCTTAGGTCCTGAGCAGTTCTTC.